This TCR beta chain was observed in a study of blood T cells in healthy people across ages. The sample holds many counts of this clonotype. For the second PCR, which ran for about 6 to 11 cycles, a sample-barcoded 5' primer and a J-beta primer mix were used. Each CDR3 protein is one row after TCRdb ran MiXCR on the 5' RACE reads. The data show some 710,000 distinct CDR3 sequences, about a fifth seen once. The clonotype comes from a man aged 70-80 years in good health. The sample comprised blood.

The CDR3 is CASGLAGATYNEQFF. In DNA, the CDR3 is TGTGCCAGCGGGCTAGCGGGAGCAACCTACAATGAGCAGTTCTTC. The genes are TRBV7-3 and TRBJ2-1, with 10 bases that match TRBD2. Germline values: CDR1 SGHTA, CDR2 FQGTGA. This CDR3 is 15 amino acids long. V trimming: 8 bases; J trimming: 2 bases; junction bases outside the gene matches: 6.